The rows below give T cell receptor beta chains drawn from one sample of a study of graft-versus-host responses after intestinal transplantation. Method: immunoSEQ multiplex PCR; TCRdb's copy keeps in-frame clones and lacks some. The sample has around 99,000 clones, more than 85% seen once. Their cognate antigens are unknown. Material: unstimulated CD8+ T cells sorted from spleen or lymph node cells, obtained before intestinal transplant. The receptor source for this set is a human donor who received an intestinal transplant. Both conserved end residues are trimmed from each CDR3. The order of the fields is J gene, V gene, CDR3 protein.

TRBJ1-4,TRBV2,ASSVEINEKLF
TRBJ1-1,TRBV27,ASSHGTENTEAF
TRBJ2-7,TRBV7-9,ASSLGHTEQY
TRBJ1-5,TRBV7-8,ASNPTGEGNQPQH
TRBJ2-3,TRBV23-1,ASSQSGLGLVTQY
TRBJ2-3,TRBV5-4,ASSLVTSGGTDTQY
TRBJ2-7,TRBV9,ASSAGTSGGYEQY
TRBJ2-2,TRBV4-1,ASSQEGGSTGELF
TRBJ1-4,TRBV4-3,ASSQEAAPATNEKLF
TRBJ2-1,TRBV6-4,ASSEYPTSGGPHNEQF
TRBJ1-1,TRBV6-4,ASSDSGWGDEAF
TRBJ2-7,TRBV4-3,ASSQESGQTSYEQY
TRBJ2-1,TRBV4-3,ASSPPTSGVYNEQF
TRBJ2-3,TRBV29-1,SVVPGREDTQY
TRBJ1-6,TRBV11-3,ASSFSVEYNSPLH
TRBJ2-2,TRBV18,ASSPLRGELF
TRBJ2-3,TRBV19,ASSPGGLSSTDTQY
TRBJ2-4,TRBV12-2,ASRYMGETRNIQY
TRBJ1-1,TRBV10-3,AISGGENTEAF
TRBJ2-1,TRBV4-1,ASSQDAAGGYNEQF
TRBJ1-6,TRBV4-1,ASSQDLGSPLH
TRBJ2-3,TRBV7-6,ASSARDRGTDTQY
TRBJ2-4,TRBV18,ASSRQGELAKNIQY
TRBJ2-2,TRBV6-5,ATGRQGEGGELF
TRBJ1-2,TRBV27,ASSLKGSRGYT
TRBJ1-5,TRBV19,ASSIGTGLNQPQH
TRBJ1-2,TRBV5-8,ASSWPGQGNGYT
TRBJ1-1,TRBV9,ASSVAPGQGFEAF
TRBJ2-7,TRBV27,ASSLRGGQPFYEQY
TRBJ2-3,TRBV29-1,SVVGLEGTDTQY
TRBJ2-7,TRBV11-2,ASSLVEGAYEQY
TRBJ2-7,TRBV4-3,ASSQDLSGGSLSYEQY
TRBJ1-1,TRBV19,ASTHRQNQNTEAF
TRBJ1-5,TRBV27,ASSLLGSGQPQH
TRBJ2-1,TRBV19,ASSIGAYNEQF
TRBJ2-5,TRBV27,ASSLSWGRTQETQY
TRBJ2-1,TRBV7-2,ASSPSIWTGRNSYNEQF
TRBJ2-2,TRBV30,AAGPLPGELF
TRBJ1-1,TRBV25-1,ASSRGFTEAF
TRBJ2-2,TRBV11-3,ASSSTIPPGELF
TRBJ2-7,TRBV4-3,ASSQDRSGGNYEQY
TRBJ1-1,TRBV7-2,ASRYVQGVSTEAF
TRBJ2-7,TRBV11-3,ASSDRQGARSYSSYEQY
TRBJ2-7,TRBV7-8,ASRIGQGGREQY
TRBJ2-7,TRBV27,ASSLLKTGKTYEQY
TRBJ1-4,TRBV10-3,AIRGGIATNEKLF